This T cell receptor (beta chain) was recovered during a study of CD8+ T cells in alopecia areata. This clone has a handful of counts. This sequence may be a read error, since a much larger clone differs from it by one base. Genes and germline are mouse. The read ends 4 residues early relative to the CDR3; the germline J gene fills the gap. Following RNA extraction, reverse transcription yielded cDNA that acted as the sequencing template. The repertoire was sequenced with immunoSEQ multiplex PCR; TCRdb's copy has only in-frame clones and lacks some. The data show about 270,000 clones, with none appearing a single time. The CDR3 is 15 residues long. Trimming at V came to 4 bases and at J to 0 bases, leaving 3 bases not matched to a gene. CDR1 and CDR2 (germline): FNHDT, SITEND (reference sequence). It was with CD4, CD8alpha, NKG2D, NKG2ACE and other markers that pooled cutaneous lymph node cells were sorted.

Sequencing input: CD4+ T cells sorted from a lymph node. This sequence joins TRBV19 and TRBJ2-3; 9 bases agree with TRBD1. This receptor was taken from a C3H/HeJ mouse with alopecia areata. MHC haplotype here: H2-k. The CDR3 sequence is CASSGQGTSAETLYF. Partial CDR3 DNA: TGTGCCAGCAGTGGACAGGGGACTAGTGCAGAA. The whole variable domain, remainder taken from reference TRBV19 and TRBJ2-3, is GGIITQTPKFLIGQEGQKLTLKCQQNFNHDTMYWYRQDSGKGLRLIYYSITENDLQKGDLSEGYDASREKKSSFSLTVTSAQKNEMAVFLCASSGQGTSAETLYFGSGTRLTVL.